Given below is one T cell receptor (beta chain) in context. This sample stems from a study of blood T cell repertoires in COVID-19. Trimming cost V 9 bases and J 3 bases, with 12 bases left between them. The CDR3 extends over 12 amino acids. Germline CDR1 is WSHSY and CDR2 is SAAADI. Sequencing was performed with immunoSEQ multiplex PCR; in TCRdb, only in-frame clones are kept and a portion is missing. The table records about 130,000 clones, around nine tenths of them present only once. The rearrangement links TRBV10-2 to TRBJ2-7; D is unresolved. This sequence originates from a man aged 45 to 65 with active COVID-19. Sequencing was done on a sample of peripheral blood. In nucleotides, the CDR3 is TGCGCCAGTAAACCGGTAAACTACGAGCAGTACTTC. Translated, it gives CASKPVNYEQYF.